This record concerns one T cell receptor (beta chain) sequence. The method was immunoSEQ multiplex PCR; TCRdb's version includes in-frame clones alone and lacks a portion of them. Among more than 550,000 clones listed, around 85% were seen once. V was clipped by 1 base and J by 1 base, with 13 bases between them. Per germline, CDR1 LNHNV and CDR2 YYDKDF (reference sequence). The CDR3 spans 16 residues. The data belong to a study of shared T cell receptors in the human thymus. This same sample was also part of a study on human thymus T cells. That paper notes: The donors were infants in Finland with congenital heart defects, otherwise immunologically healthy. Thymus tissue for the work was resected from patients undergoing corrective heart surgery. Gene usage (both V and J) appeared biased in thymic and blood repertoires. Highly overlapping thymic repertoires among unrelated individuals were reported in related research.

The V call is TRBV15, the J call TRBJ1-1, with D perhaps matching TRBD1 (6 bases). The sequenced material came from thymocytes. This receptor was taken from a girl in the first two years of life with a congenital heart defect. The CDR3 sequence is CATSRGTGYRNTEAFF. The CDR3 coding sequence is TGTGCCACCAGCAGAGGTACAGGGTATAGGAACACTGAAGCTTTCTTT.